These 17 T cell receptor beta chains originate from one sample sequenced in a study of shared clonotypes between healthy human individuals. The table came from immunoSEQ multiplex PCR; TCRdb's copy has only in-frame clones and leaves some out. The repertoire holds some 2,100,000 clones, with roughly 91% as singletons. Naivety among CD8 cells was defined by CD45RO negativity and positive CCR7 selection, thereby excluding terminally differentiated effector memory CD45RA+ cells. The sample comprised naive CD8+ T cells from PBMCs. The origin of the receptors is a man younger than 30 in good health. Some clones in this sample may be carry-over from other donors' samples.

The V call is TRBV9, the J call TRBJ2-4; D not resolved. The germline V gene has CDR1 SGDLS and CDR2 YYNGEE. The V end lost 0 bases, the J end lost 8 bases, and 9 bases lay between the germline ends. The CDR3 sequence is 13 residues long. The DNA of the CDR3 is TGTGCCAGCAGCGTAGGAGCAGCAGACATTCAGTACTTC. Translation: CASSVGAADIQYF.

The rearrangement uses TRBV19 and TRBJ2-1; the D gene is possibly TRBD1 (5 bases). V was pared by 3 bases and J by 11 bases, with 8 bases between. Germline V gene sequence: CDR1 LNHDA, CDR2 SQIVND (reference sequence). The CDR3 is 11 amino acids. Here the CDR3 reads CASSIGAQQFF. CDR3 sequence (DNA): TGTGCCAGTAGTATTGGGGCCCAGCAGTTCTTC.

Regarding this clone: Other DNA sequences within the sample encode an identical CDR3. The genes are TRBV27 and TRBJ2-1; weak D call: TRBD2 (5 bases). This CDR3 spans 15 amino acids. Looked up from germline, CDR1 is MNHEY and CDR2 is SMNVEV (reference sequence). V lost 0 bases and J lost 2, with 8 bases in between. CDR3 amino acids: CASSLSGSPYNEQFF. The DNA of the CDR3 is TGTGCCAGCAGTTTATCTGGGAGTCCCTACAATGAGCAGTTCTTC.

This clone was counted a few times. The chain uses TRBV6-6 and TRBJ1-2; D uncertain. Trimming pared 6 bases from V and 5 bases from J, leaving 13 bases between. The germline V gene has CDR1 MNHNY and CDR2 SVGAGI (reference sequence). This CDR3 has 13 residues. CDR3 loop: CASRFSRKYGYTF. The CDR3 nucleotides are TGTGCCAGCAGATTTAGCCGTAAGTATGGCTACACCTTC.

The genes are TRBV27 and TRBJ2-3, with 7 bases matching TRBD2. This CDR3 is 17 amino acids long. Trimming cost V 5 bases and J 2 bases; bases outside gene matches: 13. Germline V CDR1 and CDR2: MNHEY, SMNVEV (reference sequence). The CDR3 DNA follows: TGTGCCAGCAGTGCCCCCGGGGTAGCGGGTTTCACAGATACGCAGTATTTT. This gives the protein CASSAPGVAGFTDTQYF.

This clone showed up just once. The rearrangement links TRBV4-3 to TRBJ2-7; 7 positions match TRBD1. The CDR3 spans 18 residues. The V and J ends lost 4 bases and 4 bases, in that order; junction bases with no gene match: 19. Germline CDR1 and CDR2: LGHNA and YSLEER. The CDR3 nucleotides are TGCGCCAGCAGCCGGGGAATGGGGCCGGGACAGACGACATACGAGCAGTACTTC. This codes for CASSRGMGPGQTTYEQYF.

The CDR3 DNA reads as TGCGCCAGCAGTTGGCCTAGCGGGAGTCCAGATACGCAGTATTTT. Amino acid sequence: CASSWPSGSPDTQYF. The rearrangement uses TRBV10-2 and TRBJ2-3, with TRBD2 matching over 10 bases. Per the germline V gene, CDR1 is WSHSY and CDR2 is SAAADI. Losses at the gene ends were 5 bases for V and 4 bases for J; bases not matched to a gene: 6. The CDR3 length is 15 residues.

This clone was seen once. This chain links TRBV11-2 with TRBJ2-1; D is possibly TRBD2 (6 bases). V was pared by 4 bases and J by 2 bases, with 15 bases between. CDR3 length: 16 residues. CDR1 SGHAT and CDR2 FQNNGV come from the germline V gene. CDR3 sequence reads: CASSSPPAGAYNEQFF. The CDR3 DNA follows: TGTGCCAGCAGCTCGCCCCCAGCGGGCGCCTACAATGAGCAGTTCTTC.

The chain is built from TRBV7-8 and TRBJ2-7; maybe TRBD2 (5 bases). V was pared by 6 bases and J by 0 bases, with 15 bases between. Per germline, CDR1 SGHVS and CDR2 FQNEAQ. CDR3 length: 15 residues. The CDR3, as DNA: TGTGCCAGCAGGGGAGAGACGGGCCGCTCCTACGAGCAGTACTTC. This gives the protein CASRGETGRSYEQYF.

This clone was seen more than once but under ten times. Other DNA sequences within the sample encode an identical CDR3. This chain joins TRBV4-1 and TRBJ2-5, with D uncertain. The CDR3 has 13 amino acids. CDR1 is MGHRA, CDR2 YSYEKL, per germline. With 0 bases removed from V and 3 bases from J, the gap between germline ends came to 5 bases. This CDR3 reads CASSQDSEETQYF. The CDR3 DNA sequence: TGCGCCAGCAGCCAAGACTCAGAAGAGACCCAGTACTTC.

This chain uses TRBV5-8 with TRBJ1-1, with no clear D. Trimming shortened V by 6 bases and J by 3 bases, and 15 bases separated the two germline ends. Germline lookup yields CDR1 SGHTS and CDR2 YDEGEE. The CDR3 covers 14 residues. The chain's CDR3 is CASKLSVPDTEAFF. The CDR3 DNA reads TGTGCCAGCAAACTGTCGGTTCCGGACACTGAAGCTTTCTTT. Combining the CDR3 with reference TRBV5-8 and TRBJ1-1 gives the whole variable domain EAGVTQSPTHLIKTRGQQATLRCSPISGHTSVYWYQQALGLGLQFLLWYDEGEERNRGNFPPRFSGRQFPNYSSELNVNALELEDSALYLCASKLSVPDTEAFFGQGTRLTVV.

This chain links TRBV13 with TRBJ2-2; weak D call: TRBD2 (6 bases). The CDR3 has 13 residues. Germline V lookup: CDR1 PRHDT, CDR2 FYEKMQ (reference sequence). Trimming cost V 4 bases and J 6 bases, with 9 bases left between them. Here the CDR3 reads CASSSWRAGELFF. CDR3 sequence (DNA): TGTGCCAGCAGCTCCTGGAGGGCCGGGGAGCTGTTTTTT.

This chain connects TRBV7-9 to TRBJ2-2; D is undetermined. V gave up 0 bases and J gave up 4 bases, with 6 bases separating them. In germline, CDR1 is SEHNR, CDR2 FQNEAQ (reference sequence). CDR3 size: 14 residues. The CDR3 DNA reads as TGTGCCAGCAGCTTAGCGGGGTTCACCGGGGAGCTGTTTTTT. This translates into CASSLAGFTGELFF.

The chain is built from TRBV11-3 and TRBJ1-5, with TRBD1 as a possible D gene (5 bases). Germline-derived CDR1 and CDR2 are SGHNT and YENEEA. The V gene lost 4 bases and the J gene lost 4 bases, with 17 bases spanning the gap. The CDR3 contains 16 residues. The CDR3 DNA is TGTGCCAGCAGCTATACGGGACGGGAGTCTAATCAGCCCCAGCATTTT. This codes for CASSYTGRESNQPQHF.

This clone was found a few times. The chain links TRBV18 to TRBJ2-7, with TRBD1 matching 8 bases. This CDR3 has 15 amino acids. Per germline, CDR1 KGHSH and CDR2 LQKENI. Trimming took 2 bases from V and 2 from J; bases not matched to a gene: 5. The CDR3 loop reads CASSPWGQAPYEQYF. The CDR3 DNA follows: TGTGCCAGCTCACCATGGGGACAGGCGCCCTACGAGCAGTACTTC. Full variable domain (outside the CDR3, taken from reference TRBV18 and TRBJ2-7): NAGVMQNPRHLVRRRGQEARLRCSPMKGHSHVYWYRQLPEEGLKFMVYLQKENIIDESGMPKERFSAEFPKEGPSILRIQQVVRGDSAAYFCASSPWGQAPYEQYFGPGTRLTVT.

V gene TRBV27 combines with J gene TRBJ2-7; no clear D. Per the germline V gene, CDR1 is MNHEY and CDR2 is SMNVEV (reference sequence). There are 13 residues in the CDR3. Trimming stripped 6 bases from V and 2 bases from J, with 11 bases between. The CDR3 DNA reads as TGTGCCAGCAGAAGGACCGCCACCTACGAGCAGTACTTC. It codes for CASRRTATYEQYF.

This sequence joins TRBV5-6 and TRBJ2-3; no clear D gene. V lost 4 bases and J 9 bases, leaving 9 bases between the germline ends. CDR1 and CDR2 (germline): SGHDT, YYEEEE. This CDR3 is 11 amino acids long. The CDR3 sequence: CASSVTWTQYF. As DNA, the CDR3 is TGTGCCAGCAGCGTAACATGGACGCAGTATTTT. The full variable domain, its missing parts supplied by reference TRBV5-6 and TRBJ2-3, is DAGVTQSPTHLIKTRGQQVTLRCSPKSGHDTVSWYQQALGQGPQFIFQYYEEEERQRGNFPDRFSGHQFPNYSSELNVNALLLGDSALYLCASSVTWTQYFGPGTRLTVL.